What follows are 15 T cell receptor beta chains derived from one specimen sequenced in a study of cytomegalovirus exposure and HLA in healthy donors. Use of 60 Vbeta and 13 Jbeta primers characterized the PCR. Assay: immunoSEQ multiplex PCR; the TCRdb copy retains only in-frame clones and omits some. The repertoire has some 140,000 clones, around 77% of them found once; the top ten carry approximately 1.2%. The material sequenced was PBMCs. The source is a man aged 45 to 65 in good health and CMV-seronegative.

This clone appeared a few times. The V and J genes are TRBV18 and TRBJ1-1; D is unresolved. Trimming took off 3 bases at V and 2 bases at J, with 10 bases between the two ends. CDR1 KGHSH and CDR2 LQKENI come from the germline V gene. The CDR3 consists of 14 residues. CDR3 coding DNA: TGTGCCAGCTCACCGGGGAGCGTCAACACTGAAGCTTTCTTT. Its translation is CASSPGSVNTEAFF.

V usage is TRBV10-1 and J usage is TRBJ1-2, with D perhaps TRBD1 (5 bases). The CDR3 is 14 amino acids. Germline CDR1 reads WNHNN; CDR2 reads SYGVQD (reference sequence). The V end was cut by 11 bases, the J end by 7 bases, with 23 bases between. The DNA for the CDR3 is TGCGCCTGCGGACGGGTCTACGGGGGGGGTGGCTACACCTTC. It translates to CACGRVYGGGGYTF.

V and J are TRBV27 and TRBJ2-2; no clear D. CDR1 MNHEY and CDR2 SMNVEV come from the germline V gene (reference sequence). The CDR3 length is 13 residues. V lost 1 base and J lost 6, with 6 bases in between. The CDR3 DNA sequence: TGTGCCAGCAGTTTATTCGTTGCCGGGGAGCTGTTTTTT. This sequence encodes CASSLFVAGELFF.

The chain's CDR3 is CASSPAGVASYEQYF. CDR3 nucleotide sequence: TGTGCCAGCAGCCCCGCCGGGGTGGCCTCCTACGAGCAGTACTTC. The chain links TRBV2 to TRBJ2-7, with a weak D call TRBD2 (5 bases). V dropped 6 bases and J dropped 0 bases, with 15 bases sitting between them. Germline V CDR1 and CDR2: SNHLY, FYNNEI. CDR3 size: 15 residues.

V gene TRBV4-1 combines with J gene TRBJ2-3, with 8 bases that match TRBD2. CDR1 is MGHRA, CDR2 YSYEKL, per germline. CDR3 length: 17 residues. V shed 0 bases and J 5 bases; nucleotides not matched to a gene: 10. This CDR3 reads CASSQDTAGGIIDTQYF. CDR3 DNA: TGCGCCAGCAGCCAAGATACGGCGGGAGGAATTATAGATACGCAGTATTTT.

This chain uses TRBV28 with TRBJ2-3, with D possibly TRBD1 on 6 matching bases. Trimming left V 5 bases short and J 2 bases short, with 11 bases between. Germline assignment: CDR1 MDHEN and CDR2 SYDVKM. This CDR3 spans 14 amino acids. The DNA for the CDR3 is TGTGCCAGCAGTCCCGGACAGTTCACAGATACGCAGTATTTT. Protein sequence: CASSPGQFTDTQYF.

About this clone itself: Sequence at one end of the junction differs from germline and may be a read error. The chain combines TRBV7-7 with TRBJ2-5; TRBD1 agrees at 8 bases. Germline CDR1 reads SSHAT; CDR2 reads FNYEAQ (reference sequence). CDR3 length: 13 amino acids. The CDR3 coding sequence is TGTGCTAGCAGCTCCGGACAGGGAGAGACCCAGTACTTC. Translated, it gives CASSSGQGETQYF.

The V and J genes are TRBV19 and TRBJ2-7; 12 bases map to TRBD1. This CDR3 has 16 residues. J lost 2 bases, V lost 5 bases, and 7 bases had no gene match. Per germline, CDR1 LNHDA and CDR2 SQIVND (reference sequence). This CDR3 is CASSAPGQGAPYEQYF. The CDR3 DNA reads as TGTGCCAGTAGTGCACCGGGACAGGGGGCTCCCTACGAGCAGTACTTC.

This rearrangement joins TRBV5-1 to TRBJ1-6, with 7 bases matching TRBD1. Trimming removed 4 bases from V and 10 bases from J; junction bases left unmatched: 5. The CDR3 sequence is 13 residues long. Germline V gene sequence: CDR1 SGHRS, CDR2 YFSETQ. The CDR3 here is CASSARGQSPLHF. CDR3 nucleotide sequence: TGCGCCAGCAGCGCAAGGGGGCAGTCACCCCTCCACTTT.

This sequence joins TRBV11-2 and TRBJ1-2, with D unclear. The CDR3 extends over 14 amino acids. The germline V gene encodes CDR1 SGHAT and CDR2 FQNNGV. Trimming took off 2 bases at V and 8 bases at J, with 15 bases between the two ends. For the CDR3, the DNA is TGTGCCAGCAGCTTACCCCAAGGACCGGGAGGCTACACCTTC. Translation gives CASSLPQGPGGYTF.

The V gene is TRBV27, the J gene TRBJ1-4, with D perhaps TRBD1 (5 bases). Germline-derived CDR1 and CDR2 are MNHEY and SMNVEV (reference sequence). The V end was cut by 5 bases, the J end by 13 bases, with 14 bases between. This CDR3 region has 12 residues. This chain's CDR3 is CASSNDGGALFF. Written as DNA, the CDR3 is TGTGCCAGCAGTAATGACGGGGGAGCACTGTTTTTT.

In this sample, this clone turned up once. This chain connects TRBV4-1 to TRBJ2-7; the match to TRBD2 covers 9 bases. With V trimmed by 0 bases and J by 3 bases, 12 bases remained unmatched. This CDR3 is 18 amino acids long. The germline V gene has CDR1 MGHRA and CDR2 YSYEKL. The CDR3 loop is CASSQESVIAGVFYEQYF. CDR3 nucleotides: TGCGCCAGCAGCCAAGAATCCGTTATAGCGGGAGTGTTCTACGAGCAGTACTTC.

The rearrangement uses TRBV28 and TRBJ2-5; D is uncertain. Trimming left V 2 bases short and J 2 bases short, with 12 bases between. The V gene's germline CDR1 is MDHEN and CDR2 SYDVKM. The CDR3 has 15 residues. The CDR3 DNA reads TGTGCCAGCAGTTTAGATTTAAGACAACAAGAGACCCAGTACTTC. It specifies CASSLDLRQQETQYF.

The chain links TRBV28 to TRBJ2-7, with 13 bases matching TRBD2. The V and J ends lost 5 bases and 7 bases, in that order; junction bases with no gene match: 8. CDR1 is MDHEN, CDR2 SYDVKM, per germline. This CDR3 spans 15 amino acids. CDR3 amino acids: CASSPWTSGSWEQYF. The DNA for the CDR3 is TGTGCCAGCAGTCCATGGACTAGCGGGAGTTGGGAGCAGTACTTC.

This chain connects TRBV6-5 to TRBJ2-1; D may be TRBD1 (6 bases). The V and J ends lost 6 bases and 3 bases respectively, with 15 bases between them. The CDR3 length is 15 residues. Looked up from germline, CDR1 is MNHEY and CDR2 is SVGAGI. CDR3 sequence (DNA): TGTGCCAGCAGGGGGGCCTTTTCCTACTACAATGAGCAGTTCTTC. Protein product: CASRGAFSYYNEQFF.